One and the same sample provided the 17 T cell receptor beta chains below, sequenced in a study of Ad26.COV2.S vaccination and SARS-CoV-2 variants. Documented treatment: 15 to 20 received Ad26.COV2.S at low or high dose, single or two shots; several received placebo; per-sample allocation not given. Sampling happened 63 days after the first vaccine or placebo injection. The assay was immunoSEQ multiplex PCR, and TCRdb's table has in-frame clones only and misses some. Here the sample spans approximately 350,000 clones, 80% to 90% being singletons. The sequences come from peripheral blood, collected in a trial of Ad26.COV2.S vaccine versus placebo. The origin of the receptors is a person between 18 and 65 years old who received the Ad26.COV2.S COVID-19 vaccine or a placebo.

The rearrangement links TRBV11-3 to TRBJ1-5; 7 positions match TRBD1. CDR1 is SGHNT, CDR2 YENEEA, per germline. CDR3 length: 15 amino acids. V gave up 1 base and J gave up 5 bases; unmatched junction bases: 5. As DNA, the CDR3 is TGTGCCAGCAGCTTAGGACAGGGCACAGATCAGCCCCAGCATTTT. Its translation is CASSLGQGTDQPQHF.

Only a few counts were recorded for this clone. The CDR3 is CASSATGVYTF. The CDR3 DNA sequence: TGTGCCAGCAGTGCGACAGGGGTTTACACCTTC. The chain combines TRBV2 with TRBJ1-2; TRBD1 matches 8 bases. The length of the CDR3 is 11 residues. Germline V gene sequence: CDR1 SNHLY, CDR2 FYNNEI. With V trimmed by 4 bases and J by 11 bases, 3 bases remained unmatched.

The genes are TRBV5-1 and TRBJ2-1; the D gene is possibly TRBD2 (7 bases). Per the germline V gene, CDR1 is SGHRS and CDR2 is YFSETQ. V was shortened by 0 bases and J by 2 bases, with 15 bases between the two germline ends. The CDR3 is 17 amino acids. CDR3 loop: CASSLGGPGGPYNEQFF. The DNA of the CDR3 is TGCGCCAGCAGCTTGGGGGGCCCCGGGGGGCCCTACAATGAGCAGTTCTTC.

The DNA of the CDR3 is TGTGCCAGCAGCTTAAGACTAGCGGGAAAAGAGACCCAGTACTTC. This sequence encodes CASSLRLAGKETQYF. J is TRBJ2-5 and V is TRBV7-7; 11 bases align to TRBD2. The CDR3 is 15 residues long. The V gene end was trimmed by 2 bases and the J gene end by 3 bases; junction bases not matched to a gene: 2. Germline V gene lookup returns CDR1 SSHAT and CDR2 FNYEAQ (reference sequence). The full variable domain, rest sourced from reference TRBV7-7 and TRBJ2-5, is GAGVSQSPRYKVTKRGQDVTLRCDPISSHATLYWYQQALGQGPEFLTYFNYEAQPDKSGLPSDRFSAERPEGSISTLTIQRTEQRDSAMYRCASSLRLAGKETQYFGPGTRLLVL.

The sample holds a few counts of this clone. The chain uses TRBV5-4 and TRBJ1-1; unclear D gene. CDR3 length: 11 amino acids. Trimming stripped 8 bases from V and 3 bases from J, with 8 bases between. CDR1 is SGHNT, CDR2 YYREEE, per germline (reference sequence). As DNA, the CDR3 is TGTGCCAGTTGGGGAGACACTGAAGCTTTCTTT. It specifies CASWGDTEAFF.

The genes are TRBV9 and TRBJ1-2; perhaps TRBD1 as D (6 bases). This CDR3 contains 16 residues. With 4 bases removed from V and 4 bases from J, the gap between germline ends came to 20 bases. CDR1 and CDR2 (germline): SGDLS, YYNGEE. The CDR3 sequence: CASSHRTAGTLYGYTF. The CDR3, as DNA: TGTGCCAGCAGCCACAGGACAGCCGGAACTCTCTATGGCTACACCTTC.

Regarding this clone: This specimen includes other DNA sequences encoding the same CDR3. The chain combines TRBV11-3 with TRBJ1-2; no clear D. CDR1 SGHNT and CDR2 YENEEA come from the germline V gene. V was pared by 3 bases and J by 2 bases, with 4 bases between. CDR3 length: 12 amino acids. The CDR3 DNA follows: TGTGCCAGCAGCTTGTCAAACTATGGCTACACCTTC. It codes for CASSLSNYGYTF.

V usage is TRBV2 and J usage is TRBJ1-2, with 8 bases fitting TRBD1. V dropped 4 bases and J dropped 8; count of bases not matched to a gene: 6. CDR3 size: 13 residues. Looked up from germline, CDR1 is SNHLY and CDR2 is FYNNEI. CDR3 coding DNA: TGTGCCAGCAGTGCGGGGACAGGTAACGGCTACACCTTC. This translates into CASSAGTGNGYTF. Combining the CDR3 with reference TRBV2 and TRBJ1-2 gives the whole variable domain EPEVTQTPSHQVTQMGQEVILRCVPISNHLYFYWYRQILGQKVEFLVSFYNNEISEKSEIFDDQFSVERPDGSNFTLKIRSTKLEDSAMYFCASSAGTGNGYTFGSGTRLTVV.

A single count supports this clone. This chain connects TRBV3-1 (or the pseudogene TRBV3-2) to TRBJ2-1; D remains ambiguous. Trimming took off 4 bases at V and 4 bases at J, with 14 bases between the two ends. Per germline, CDR1 LGHDT and CDR2 YNNKEL (reference sequence). The CDR3 covers 15 residues. The CDR3 here is CASSPPPGLYNEQFF. DNA of the CDR3: TGTGCCAGCAGCCCACCTCCAGGCCTATACAATGAGCAGTTCTTC.

J is TRBJ2-3 and V is TRBV29-1, with TRBD2 as a possible D gene (6 bases). Per the germline V gene, CDR1 is SQVTM and CDR2 is ANQGSEA. V was shortened by 4 bases and J by 9 bases, with 11 bases between the two germline ends. CDR3 length: 11 residues. In DNA, the CDR3 is TGCAGCGTTGCCCGAGCGGGCACGCAGTATTTT. Protein sequence: CSVARAGTQYF.

CDR3 in amino acids: CASSSFGVRGYTF. The CDR3 bases are TGTGCCAGCAGCTCCTTTGGGGTGAGAGGCTACACCTTC. The genes are TRBV7-6 and TRBJ1-2; unclear D gene. V gave up 4 bases and J gave up 8 bases, with 14 bases separating them. The CDR3 length is 13 residues. Looked up from germline, CDR1 is SGHVS and CDR2 is FNYEAQ. Together with reference TRBV7-6 and TRBJ1-2, the CDR3 gives the full variable domain: GAGVSQSPRYKVTKRGQDVALRCDPISGHVSLYWYRQALGQGPEFLTYFNYEAQQDKSGLPNDRFSAERPEGSISTLTIQRTEQRDSAMYRCASSSFGVRGYTFGSGTRLTVV.

This clone was found once. V and J are TRBV3-1 (or the pseudogene TRBV3-2) and TRBJ2-2, with 9 bases identical to TRBD2. The CDR3 totals 16 residues. Trimming took 3 bases from V and 1 from J; bases not matched to a gene: 3. Germline CDR1 reads LGHDT; CDR2 reads YNNKEL (reference sequence). CDR3 coding DNA: TGTGCCAGCAGCCAGACTAGCGGACGGAACACCGGGGAGCTGTTTTTT. It yields the protein CASSQTSGRNTGELFF.

The chain couples TRBV6-2 or TRBV6-3 to TRBJ2-3; the match to TRBD2 covers 8 bases. CDR3 length equals 15 residues. Germline V CDR1 and CDR2: MNHEY, SVGEGT. With 4 bases clipped from V and 3 bases from J, the junction kept 6 bases outside the gene matches. The CDR3 loop is CASSWLAGGTDTQYF. The CDR3 DNA is TGTGCCAGCAGTTGGCTAGCGGGTGGTACAGATACGCAGTATTTT.

V usage is TRBV7-3 and J usage is TRBJ1-1, with D possibly being TRBD1 (5 bases). V dropped 6 bases and J dropped 5 bases, with 13 bases sitting between them. The CDR3 totals 13 residues. Per germline, CDR1 SGHTA and CDR2 FQGTGA. The CDR3 DNA is TGTGCCAGCAGATATGACAGTGGGACTGAAGCTTTCTTT. Protein sequence: CASRYDSGTEAFF.

The chain is built from TRBV30 and TRBJ2-4, with TRBD2 matching over 9 bases. After removal of 2 bases from V and 0 bases from J, the junction contained 5 bases not matched to a gene. The CDR3 loop spans 16 amino acids. Germline V lookup: CDR1 GTSNPN, CDR2 SVGIG (reference sequence). The CDR3 loop is CAWSLAGDLAKNIQYF. The CDR3 nucleotides are TGTGCCTGGAGTTTAGCGGGAGATTTAGCCAAAAACATTCAGTACTTC.

The chain has TRBV25-1 and TRBJ1-4, with 8 bases matching TRBD1. This CDR3 spans 17 amino acids. In germline, CDR1 is MGHDK, CDR2 SYGVNS. J was trimmed by 4 bases and V by 1 base; bases with no gene match: 8. The CDR3 protein is CASSEWGQGAGNEKLFF. The CDR3 nucleotides are TGTGCCAGCAGTGAATGGGGCCAGGGGGCGGGTAATGAAAAACTGTTTTTT.

Only one count was recorded for this clone. Written as DNA, the CDR3 is TGCGCCAGCAGCCAAGATCAAGCGCAGTATTTT. Translated, it gives CASSQDQAQYF. The chain uses TRBV4-3 and TRBJ2-3, with D unclear. V lost 0 bases, J lost 10 bases, and 5 bases lay in between. The germline V gene encodes CDR1 LGHNA and CDR2 YSLEER. The CDR3 covers 11 residues.